These T cell receptor beta chains were read from a single sample in a study of cytomegalovirus exposure and HLA in healthy donors. Some clones are missing from TCRdb's copy, which holds only in-frame ones; the method was immunoSEQ multiplex PCR. This sample carries under 150,000 clones, roughly 90% of them seen once, and the ten largest clones take about 6%. What was sequenced was PBMCs. The receptor source for this set is a woman between 18 and 29 years old in good health and CMV-seropositive. Both conserved end residues are part of each CDR3. D genes are given only for firm matches. Part of the rows lack a size; the others show once, few, many or a class for expanded clones.

J gene,D gene,CDR3 length,clone size,V gene,CDR3 protein,CDR3 DNA
TRBJ1-1,NA,11,few,TRBV11-2,CASLRGTEAFF,TGTGCCAGCTTAAGAGGGACTGAAGCTTTCTTT
TRBJ2-7,NA,14,NA,TRBV27,CASSDSGSLLEQYF,TGTGCCAGCAGTGATAGCGGATCCCTTCTCGAGCAGTACTTC
TRBJ1-2,TRBD1,14,NA,TRBV30,CAWSRTGFSYGYTF,TGTGCCTGGAGTCGGACAGGTTTTAGCTATGGCTACACCTTC
TRBJ2-1,NA,13,NA,TRBV9,CASSLSSYNEQFF,TGTGCCAGCAGCTTGAGCTCCTACAATGAGCAGTTCTTC
TRBJ2-7,NA,14,NA,TRBV10-2,CASSADSSSYEQYF,TGCGCCAGCAGTGCTGACTCGTCTTCCTACGAGCAGTACTTC
TRBJ1-2,NA,13,NA,TRBV27,CASSLIVGGGYTF,TGTGCCAGCAGTTTGATCGTCGGAGGGGGCTACACCTTC
TRBJ2-2,NA,16,NA,TRBV19,CASSAYTGFNTGELFF,TGTGCCAGTAGTGCCTACACAGGGTTTAACACCGGGGAGCTGTTTTTT
TRBJ1-2,NA,17,NA,TRBV7-9,CASSPSPKTTPHYGYTF,TGTGCCAGCAGCCCATCCCCAAAGACTACGCCGCACTATGGCTACACCTTC
TRBJ2-7,TRBD2,16,NA,TRBV9,CASSRTSGRTNYEQYF,TGTGCCAGCAGCCGGACTAGCGGGAGAACCAACTACGAGCAGTACTTC
TRBJ1-1,TRBD1,16,NA,TRBV6-1,CASSEQQGALDTEAFF,TGTGCCAGCAGTGAACAGCAGGGGGCATTGGACACTGAAGCTTTCTTT
TRBJ1-2,TRBD1,13,few,TRBV25-1,CASSEGQGYGYTF,TGTGCCAGCAGCGAAGGACAGGGCTATGGCTACACCTTC
TRBJ1-1,TRBD1,18,NA,TRBV18,CASSPRQGPPGGDTEAFF,TGTGCCAGCTCACCCAGACAGGGTCCACCCGGCGGGGACACTGAAGCTTTCTTT
TRBJ2-5,TRBD1,15,NA,TRBV5-1,CASSLGGQGRETQYF,TGCGCCAGCAGCTTGGGTGGACAGGGCAGGGAGACCCAGTACTTC
TRBJ1-3,TRBD1,16,NA,TRBV11-1,CASSGQGMLSGNTIYF,TGTGCCAGCAGTGGACAGGGGATGCTCTCTGGAAACACCATATATTTT
TRBJ2-7,TRBD1,16,NA,TRBV5-5,CASSLAPGQGPYEQYF,TGTGCCAGCAGCTTGGCCCCTGGACAGGGCCCCTACGAGCAGTACTTC
TRBJ2-2,NA,14,NA,TRBV2,CASSRQTTTGELFF,TGTGCCAGTTCCCGACAGACGACAACCGGGGAGCTGTTTTTT
TRBJ2-2,NA,15,NA,TRBV9,CASSPSRVGTGELFF,TGTGCCAGCAGCCCCTCACGGGTTGGCACCGGGGAGCTGTTTTTT
TRBJ2-1,TRBD2,15,NA,TRBV7-2,CASSSGLAGGNEQFF,TGTGCCAGCAGCTCTGGACTAGCGGGAGGCAATGAGCAGTTCTTC
TRBJ1-5,NA,14,NA,TRBV6-1,CASNLQDSNQPQHF,TGTGCCAGCAATTTACAGGATAGCAATCAGCCCCAGCATTTT
TRBJ1-1,NA,14,few,TRBV5-1,CASSLGQQNTEAFF,TGCGCCAGCAGCTTGGGACAGCAGAACACTGAAGCTTTCTTT
TRBJ2-2,NA,16,NA,TRBV2,CASSEAWGANTGELFF,TGTGCCAGCAGTGAAGCTTGGGGGGCGAACACCGGGGAGCTGTTTTTT
TRBJ1-1,TRBD1,13,NA,TRBV6-1,CASNTGGITEAFF,TGTGCCAGCAACACAGGGGGGATCACTGAAGCTTTCTTT
TRBJ2-5,NA,13,NA,TRBV11-2,CASSLGQIETQYF,TGTGCCAGCAGCTTAGGACAGATCGAGACCCAGTACTTC
TRBJ1-2,NA,15,NA,TRBV6-5,CASRSGQRANYGYTF,TGTGCCAGCAGGTCGGGACAACGAGCTAACTATGGCTACACCTTC
TRBJ2-1,NA,16,NA,TRBV2,CASSGGTGTGDNEQFF,TGTGCCAGCAGTGGGGGGACCGGGACTGGGGACAATGAGCAGTTCTTC
TRBJ2-3,TRBD2,15,NA,TRBV28,CASIRTSFAPDTQYF,TGTGCCAGTATTAGGACTAGCTTTGCCCCAGATACGCAGTATTTT
TRBJ1-2,NA,14,NA,TRBV29-1,CSVANDPRSYGYTF,TGCAGCGTTGCCAATGACCCCAGGTCGTATGGCTACACCTTC
TRBJ2-3,NA,14,NA,TRBV4-2,CASSQDPNTDTQYF,TGTGCCAGCAGCCAAGATCCTAACACAGATACGCAGTATTTT
TRBJ2-3,NA,14,NA,TRBV2,CASSDPTFTDTQYF,TGTGCCAGCAGTGACCCTACGTTCACAGATACGCAGTATTTT
TRBJ2-1,NA,12,NA,TRBV30,CAWSSLKGEQFF,TGTGCCTGGAGTAGTCTAAAGGGGGAGCAGTTCTTC
TRBJ2-1,TRBD1,17,NA,TRBV27,CASSLFLGQGPYNEQFF,TGTGCCAGCAGTTTATTCTTGGGACAGGGGCCCTACAATGAGCAGTTCTTC
TRBJ1-5,TRBD1,16,NA,TRBV6-7,CARARDRGFRNQPQHF,TGTGCCAGGGCCCGAGACAGGGGGTTTCGCAATCAGCCCCAGCATTTT
TRBJ1-2,TRBD1,15,NA,TRBV9,CASSATTGANYGYTF,TGTGCCAGCAGCGCGACGACAGGGGCCAACTATGGCTACACCTTC
TRBJ2-1,NA,15,NA,TRBV11-3,CASSSTGVAYNEQFF,TGTGCCAGCAGCTCGACAGGTGTGGCCTACAATGAGCAGTTCTTC
TRBJ2-2,NA,14,NA,TRBV5-4,CASSLGQNTGELFF,TGTGCCAGCAGCTTGGGACAGAACACCGGGGAGCTGTTTTTT
TRBJ2-4,NA,14,NA,TRBV19,CASSIDRGKNIQYF,TGTGCCAGTAGTATCGACCGCGGGAAAAACATTCAGTACTTC
TRBJ2-3,NA,15,NA,TRBV7-8,CASSLGRVGTDTQYF,TGTGCCAGCAGCTTAGGCAGGGTAGGAACAGATACGCAGTATTTT
TRBJ2-3,TRBD2,15,NA,TRBV2,CASIRASGPTDTQYF,TGTGCCAGCATCCGAGCTAGCGGGCCTACAGATACGCAGTATTTT
TRBJ2-2,TRBD2,16,NA,TRBV25-1,CASSELSGGRAGELFF,TGTGCCAGCAGTGAATTATCGGGGGGGAGAGCCGGGGAGCTGTTTTTT
TRBJ1-5,NA,13,NA,TRBV7-9,CASSLSGSQPQHF,TGTGCCAGCAGCTTATCGGGTTCCCAGCCCCAGCATTTT
TRBJ1-2,TRBD1,13,NA,TRBV10-2,CASSAQGDYGYTF,TGCGCCAGCAGTGCTCAGGGGGACTATGGCTACACCTTC
TRBJ1-1,NA,14,NA,TRBV27,CASSLYSVNTEAFF,TGTGCCAGCAGTTTATACAGTGTTAACACTGAAGCTTTCTTT
TRBJ2-7,TRBD1,15,NA,TRBV4-1,CASSQFGQGASEQYF,TGCGCCAGCAGCCAATTCGGCCAGGGGGCATCCGAGCAGTACTTC
TRBJ1-3,NA,15,NA,TRBV9,CASSHRVKSGNTIYF,TGTGCCAGCAGCCACAGGGTCAAGAGTGGAAACACCATATATTTT
TRBJ2-5,NA,15,once,TRBV10-3,CAISESADSEETQYF,TGTGCCATCAGTGAGTCGGCGGACAGTGAAGAGACCCAGTACTTC
TRBJ2-7,NA,12,NA,TRBV7-9,CASSPSSYEQYF,TGTGCCAGCAGCCCCAGCTCCTACGAGCAGTACTTC
TRBJ1-2,TRBD1,13,NA,TRBV18,CASSPQGEGGYTF,TGTGCCAGCTCACCGCAGGGGGAAGGTGGCTACACCTTC
TRBJ2-7,NA,17,NA,TRBV4-1,CASSQDRSGTFSYEQYF,TGCGCCAGCAGCCAAGATAGATCGGGAACCTTCTCCTACGAGCAGTACTTC
TRBJ2-5,TRBD2,16,NA,TRBV11-3,CASSFLTSETQETQYF,TGTGCCAGCAGCTTTCTGACTAGCGAGACTCAAGAGACCCAGTACTTC
TRBJ2-5,TRBD2,15,NA,TRBV11-2,CASSQGLAGQETQYF,TGTGCCAGCAGCCAAGGACTAGCGGGCCAAGAGACCCAGTACTTC
TRBJ2-2,NA,15,NA,TRBV7-2,CASSSRGSNTGELFF,TGTGCCAGCAGCTCTAGGGGTTCGAACACCGGGGAGCTGTTTTTT
TRBJ2-1,NA,15,NA,TRBV5-1,CASLWERQDYNEQFF,TGCGCCAGCCTGTGGGAGCGGCAAGACTACAATGAGCAGTTCTTC
TRBJ2-1,NA,14,many,TRBV11-3,CASNRRGSRNEQFF,TGTGCCAGCAACAGGAGGGGCTCGAGGAATGAGCAGTTCTTC
TRBJ1-3,NA,15,NA,TRBV18,CASSRGQPSGNTIYF,TGTGCCAGCTCACGAGGCCAGCCCTCTGGAAACACCATATATTTT
TRBJ1-1,NA,16,NA,TRBV18,CASSPFLQDMNTEAFF,TGTGCCAGCTCACCATTCCTTCAGGACATGAACACTGAAGCTTTCTTT
TRBJ1-2,TRBD1,15,NA,TRBV13,CASSLGDRGPDGYTF,TGTGCCAGCAGCTTAGGGGACAGGGGCCCAGACGGCTACACCTTC
TRBJ2-1,NA,16,NA,TRBV7-3,CASSLDFGSSYNEQFF,TGTGCCAGCAGCTTAGATTTCGGTAGCTCCTACAATGAGCAGTTCTTC
TRBJ2-1,TRBD1,14,few,TRBV19,CASSNRGYYNEQFF,TGTGCCAGTAGTAACAGGGGCTACTACAATGAGCAGTTCTTC
TRBJ2-1,NA,16,once,TRBV18,CASSPIRVSSYNEQFF,TGTGCCAGCTCACCAATCCGTGTGAGCTCCTACAATGAGCAGTTCTTC